This T cell receptor beta chain stems from a study of T-cell memory formation after mild COVID-19. Overall study: Most TCR clusters belonged to a single donor. Study-wide points: Most CD4+ clones that shrank were in CM and EM, while CD8+ ones turned up in EMRA. The authors did not confirm SARS-CoV-2 specificity of second-wave clones peaking day 37.

There are 14 residues in the CDR3. From germline, CDR1 is GTSNPN and CDR2 SVGIG (reference sequence). Trimming at V came to 1 base and at J to 2 bases, leaving 2 bases not matched to a gene. This clonotype has more than one count but fewer than ten. Its target is not known. cDNA libraries for TCR alpha and TCR beta, carrying sample barcodes and UMIs, came from 5'RACE with constant-segment primers. TCRdb analysed the 5' RACE reads with MiXCR anew, one entry per CDR3 protein. The repertoire includes about 620,000 distinct CDR3 sequences, around 17% of them detected once, and more than 10% sits in the top ten.

The gene calls are TRBV30 and TRBJ2-7, with TRBD1 identical over 10 bases. The specimen was PBMCs or a T cell subset sorted from them (not recorded which). The receptor's source is an adult woman who had mild COVID-19 (a few samples of this study predate the infection). Cell type and time point are not known. The CDR3, as DNA: TGTGCCTGGAGTGCCGGGACAGGGGCCTACGAGCAGTACTTC. It yields the protein CAWSAGTGAYEQYF.